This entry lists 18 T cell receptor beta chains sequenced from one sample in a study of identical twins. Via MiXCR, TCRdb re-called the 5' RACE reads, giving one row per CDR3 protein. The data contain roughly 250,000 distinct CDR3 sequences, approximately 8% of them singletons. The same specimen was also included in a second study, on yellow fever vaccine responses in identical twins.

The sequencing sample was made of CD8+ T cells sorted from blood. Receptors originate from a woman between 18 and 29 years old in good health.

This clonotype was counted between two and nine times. The DNA for the CDR3 is TGCGCCAGCAGCCAAGCTCAACTAGCGGGGGAAGAGACCCAGTACTTC. Translated: CASSQAQLAGEETQYF. This chain uses TRBV4-1 with TRBJ2-5, with 11 positions matching TRBD2. J was trimmed by 3 bases and V by 1 base; bases with no gene match: 4. The CDR3 loop spans 16 amino acids. Germline CDR1 is MGHRA and CDR2 is YSYEKL.

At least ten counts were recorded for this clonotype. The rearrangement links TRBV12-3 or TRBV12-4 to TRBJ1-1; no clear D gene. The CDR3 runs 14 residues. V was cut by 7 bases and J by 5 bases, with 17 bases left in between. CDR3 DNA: TGTGCCAGCACCACGATGGGGTTTTCAACTGAAGCTTTCTTT. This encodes CASTTMGFSTEAFF.

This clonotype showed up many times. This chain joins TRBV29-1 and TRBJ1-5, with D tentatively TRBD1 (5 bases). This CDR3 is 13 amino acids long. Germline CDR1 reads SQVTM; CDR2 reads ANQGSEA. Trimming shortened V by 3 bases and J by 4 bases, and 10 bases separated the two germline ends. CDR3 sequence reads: CSVEGGSNQPQHF. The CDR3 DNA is TGCAGCGTTGAGGGGGGTTCGAATCAGCCCCAGCATTTT.

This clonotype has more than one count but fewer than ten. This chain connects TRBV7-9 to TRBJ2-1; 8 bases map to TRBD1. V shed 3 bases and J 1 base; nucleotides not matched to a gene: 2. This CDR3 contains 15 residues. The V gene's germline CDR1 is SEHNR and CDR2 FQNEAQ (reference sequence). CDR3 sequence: CASSFTGGSYNEQFF. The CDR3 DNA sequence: TGTGCCAGCAGCTTCACAGGGGGGTCCTACAATGAGCAGTTCTTC. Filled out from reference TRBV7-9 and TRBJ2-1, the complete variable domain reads DTGVSQNPRHKITKRGQNVTFRCDPISEHNRLYWYRQTLGQGPEFLTYFQNEAQLEKSRLLSDRFSAERPKGSFSTLEIQRTEQGDSAMYLCASSFTGGSYNEQFFGPGTRLTVL.

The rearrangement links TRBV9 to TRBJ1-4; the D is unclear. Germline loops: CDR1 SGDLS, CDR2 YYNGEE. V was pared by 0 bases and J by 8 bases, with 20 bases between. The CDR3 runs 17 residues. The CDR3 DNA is TGTGCCAGCAGCGTAGATGGTGGGGAAGGCGGCGGAGAAAAACTGTTTTTT. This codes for CASSVDGGEGGGEKLFF. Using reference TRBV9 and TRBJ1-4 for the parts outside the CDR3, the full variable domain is DSGVTQTPKHLITATGQRVTLRCSPRSGDLSVYWYQQSLDQGLQFLIQYYNGEERAKGNILERFSAQQFPDLHSELNLSSLELGDSALYFCASSVDGGEGGGEKLFFGSGTQLSVL.

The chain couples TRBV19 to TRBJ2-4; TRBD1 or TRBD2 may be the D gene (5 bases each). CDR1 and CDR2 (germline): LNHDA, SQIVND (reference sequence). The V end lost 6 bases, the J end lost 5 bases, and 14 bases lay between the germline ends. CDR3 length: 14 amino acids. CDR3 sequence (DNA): TGTGCCAGTAGGGACATTCGAGGGGAAAACATTCAGTACTTC. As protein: CASRDIRGENIQYF.

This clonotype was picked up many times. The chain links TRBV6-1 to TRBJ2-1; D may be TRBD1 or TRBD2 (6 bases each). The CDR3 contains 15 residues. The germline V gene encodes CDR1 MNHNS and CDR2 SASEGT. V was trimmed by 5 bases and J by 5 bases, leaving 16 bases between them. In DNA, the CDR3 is TGTGCCAGCAGTCCCGCTCGGGGGCCCCACAATGAGCAGTTCTTC. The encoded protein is CASSPARGPHNEQFF.

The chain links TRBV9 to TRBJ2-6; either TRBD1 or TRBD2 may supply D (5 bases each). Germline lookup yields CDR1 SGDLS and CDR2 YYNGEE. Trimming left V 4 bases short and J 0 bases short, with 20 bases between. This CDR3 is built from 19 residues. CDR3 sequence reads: CASSPSRGTVTSGANVLTF. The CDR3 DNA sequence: TGTGCCAGCAGCCCTTCCCGGGGCACCGTTACCTCTGGGGCCAACGTCCTGACTTTC. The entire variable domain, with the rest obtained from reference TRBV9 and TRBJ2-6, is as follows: DSGVTQTPKHLITATGQRVTLRCSPRSGDLSVYWYQQSLDQGLQFLIQYYNGEERAKGNILERFSAQQFPDLHSELNLSSLELGDSALYFCASSPSRGTVTSGANVLTFGAGSRLTVL.

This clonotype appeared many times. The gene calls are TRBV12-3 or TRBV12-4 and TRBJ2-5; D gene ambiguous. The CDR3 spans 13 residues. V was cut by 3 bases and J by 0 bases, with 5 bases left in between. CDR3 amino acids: CASSFLNQETQYF. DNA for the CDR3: TGTGCCAGCAGTTTTCTGAACCAAGAGACCCAGTACTTC.

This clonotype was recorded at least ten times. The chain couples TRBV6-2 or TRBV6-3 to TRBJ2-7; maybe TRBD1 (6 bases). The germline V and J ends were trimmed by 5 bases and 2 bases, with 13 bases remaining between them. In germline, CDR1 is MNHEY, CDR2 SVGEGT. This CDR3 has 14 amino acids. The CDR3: CASSQTGDTYEQYV. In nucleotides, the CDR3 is TGTGCCAGCAGTCAGACAGGCGATACCTACGAGCAGTACGTC.

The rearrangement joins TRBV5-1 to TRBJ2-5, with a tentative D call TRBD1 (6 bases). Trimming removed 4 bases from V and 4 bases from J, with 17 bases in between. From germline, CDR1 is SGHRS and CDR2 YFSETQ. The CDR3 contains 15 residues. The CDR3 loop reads CASSPTQGGPETQYF. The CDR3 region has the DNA TGCGCCAGCAGCCCAACACAGGGCGGCCCAGAGACCCAGTACTTC.

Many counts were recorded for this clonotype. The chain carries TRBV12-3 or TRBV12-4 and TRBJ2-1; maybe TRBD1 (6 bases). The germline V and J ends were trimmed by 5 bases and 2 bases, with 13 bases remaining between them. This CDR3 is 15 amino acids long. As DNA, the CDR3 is TGTGCCAGCAGTCCCGCAGGGGTTCCCTACAATGAGCAGTTCTTC. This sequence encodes CASSPAGVPYNEQFF.

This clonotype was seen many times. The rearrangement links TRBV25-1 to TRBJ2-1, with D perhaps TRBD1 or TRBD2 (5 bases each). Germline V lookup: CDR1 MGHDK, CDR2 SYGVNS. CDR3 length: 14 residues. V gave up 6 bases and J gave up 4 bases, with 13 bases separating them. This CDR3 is CASSHPGLYNEQFF. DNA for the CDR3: TGTGCCAGCAGCCACCCGGGGCTATACAATGAGCAGTTCTTC. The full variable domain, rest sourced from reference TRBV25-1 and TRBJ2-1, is EADIYQTPRYLVIGTGKKITLECSQTMGHDKMYWYQQDPGMELHLIHYSYGVNSTEKGDLSSESTVSRIRTEHFPLTLESARPSHTSQYLCASSHPGLYNEQFFGPGTRLTVL.

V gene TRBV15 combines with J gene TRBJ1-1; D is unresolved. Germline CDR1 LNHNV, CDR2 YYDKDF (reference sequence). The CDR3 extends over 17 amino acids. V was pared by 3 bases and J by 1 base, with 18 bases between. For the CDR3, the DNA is TGTGCCACCAGCAGGGGGTTCCTGGGTAGGCAGAACACTGAAGCTTTCTTT. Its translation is CATSRGFLGRQNTEAFF. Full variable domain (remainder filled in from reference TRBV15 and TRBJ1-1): DAMVIQNPRYQVTQFGKPVTLSCSQTLNHNVMYWYQQKSSQAPKLLFHYYDKDFNNEADTPDNFQSRRPNTSFCFLDIRSPGLGDTAMYLCATSRGFLGRQNTEAFFGQGTRLTVV.

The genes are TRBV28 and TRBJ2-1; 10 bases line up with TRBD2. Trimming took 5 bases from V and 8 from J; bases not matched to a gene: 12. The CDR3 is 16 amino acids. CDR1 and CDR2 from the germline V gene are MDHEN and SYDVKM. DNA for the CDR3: TGTGCCAGCAGTCCGCACAGCGGGAGGGCCGCCGATGAGCAGTTCTTC. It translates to CASSPHSGRAADEQFF.

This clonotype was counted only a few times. CDR3 amino acids: CSARGVDSSLSDEQFF. DNA for the CDR3: TGCAGTGCTAGAGGGGTCGACTCCTCCCTAAGCGATGAGCAGTTCTTC. The chain joins TRBV20-1 to TRBJ2-1; D remains ambiguous. Per germline, CDR1 DFQATT and CDR2 SNEGSKA (reference sequence). V lost 1 base to trimming and J lost 8 bases, with 21 bases between them. The CDR3 contains 16 residues.

In DNA form, the CDR3 reads TGTGCCAGCAGACCCCAGACAGTTGTCCCCGATGAGCAGTTCTTC. As protein: CASRPQTVVPDEQFF. This rearrangement joins TRBV6-1 to TRBJ2-1; D is possibly TRBD1 (5 bases). Between the trimmed V and J ends, which lost 6 bases and 8 bases, there was a span of 20 bases. Per the germline V gene, CDR1 is MNHNS and CDR2 is SASEGT. CDR3 size: 15 residues.

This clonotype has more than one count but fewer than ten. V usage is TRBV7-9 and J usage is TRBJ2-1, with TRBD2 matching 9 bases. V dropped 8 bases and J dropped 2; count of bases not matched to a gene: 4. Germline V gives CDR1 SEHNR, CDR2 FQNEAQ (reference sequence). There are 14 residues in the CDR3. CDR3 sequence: CASCSSGTYNEQFF. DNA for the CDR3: TGTGCCAGCTGCTCTAGCGGGACCTACAATGAGCAGTTCTTC. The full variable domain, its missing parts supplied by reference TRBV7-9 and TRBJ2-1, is DTGVSQNPRHKITKRGQNVTFRCDPISEHNRLYWYRQTLGQGPEFLTYFQNEAQLEKSRLLSDRFSAERPKGSFSTLEIQRTEQGDSAMYLCASCSSGTYNEQFFGPGTRLTVL.